The 11 T cell receptor beta chains given below trace back to one sample, sequenced in a study of radiotherapy plus CTLA-4 blockade in lung cancer. Assay used: immunoSEQ multiplex PCR; TCRdb lists only in-frame clones, some missing. The data contain roughly 90,000 clones, 60% to 85% of them singletons. Sequences were derived from peripheral blood, sampled from a patient treated with radiotherapy plus ipilimumab. These receptors all stem from a human donor with non-small cell lung cancer who had a partial response to radiotherapy plus ipilimumab. Some clones in this sample may be carry-over from other donors' samples.

This clone occurred a few times. The chain combines TRBV6-6 with TRBJ1-1, with 7 bases aligning to TRBD1. Germline loops: CDR1 MNHNY, CDR2 SVGAGI (reference sequence). The length of the CDR3 is 14 residues. Trimming cost V 0 bases and J 5 bases; bases outside gene matches: 3. CDR3: CASSYSTGRTEAFF. The CDR3 region has the DNA TGTGCCAGCAGTTACTCGACAGGGAGGACTGAAGCTTTCTTT.

The chain joins TRBV7-2 to TRBJ2-3; 14 positions match TRBD2. The CDR3 contains 14 residues. Germline loops: CDR1 SGHTA, CDR2 FQGNSA. The trim removed 6 bases at V and 6 bases at J, leaving 2 bases unmatched. The CDR3 reads CASRRTSGGDTQYF. CDR3 sequence (DNA): TGTGCCAGCAGGAGGACTAGCGGGGGGGATACGCAGTATTTT. Full variable domain (missing parts from reference TRBV7-2 and TRBJ2-3): GAGVSQSPSNKVTEKGKDVELRCDPISGHTALYWYRQSLGQGLEFLIYFQGNSAPDKSGLPSDRFSAERTGGSVSTLTIQRTQQEDSAVYLCASRRTSGGDTQYFGPGTRLTVL.

Concerning this clone: Distinct nucleotide sequences in the sample also encode this CDR3. The V and J genes are TRBV5-8 and TRBJ2-3; no reliable D call. Per germline, CDR1 SGHTS and CDR2 YDEGEE. This CDR3 spans 14 amino acids. Between the trimmed V and J ends, which lost 1 base and 2 bases, there was a span of 8 bases. CDR3 coding DNA: TGTGCCAGCAGCTTGCGAGGATCCACAGATACGCAGTATTTT. As protein: CASSLRGSTDTQYF. Based on the CDR3 plus reference TRBV5-8 and TRBJ2-3, the full variable domain is EAGVTQSPTHLIKTRGQQATLRCSPISGHTSVYWYQQALGLGLQFLLWYDEGEERNRGNFPPRFSGRQFPNYSSELNVNALELEDSALYLCASSLRGSTDTQYFGPGTRLTVL.

This rearrangement joins TRBV7-2 to TRBJ2-7; D is uncertain. CDR1 SGHTA and CDR2 FQGNSA come from the germline V gene. With 5 bases removed from V and 4 bases from J, the gap between germline ends came to 21 bases. The CDR3 extends over 16 amino acids. CDR3 residues: CASSLTPFSLRYEQYF. CDR3 DNA sequence: TGTGCCAGCAGCCTTACCCCATTCTCGCTTCGGTACGAGCAGTACTTC.

This chain uses TRBV27 with TRBJ2-1, with D perhaps matching TRBD2 (6 bases). The V gene's germline CDR1 is MNHEY and CDR2 SMNVEV (reference sequence). Trimming stripped 6 bases from V and 0 bases from J, with 12 bases between. This CDR3 has 15 amino acids. This CDR3 reads CASSGLTTSYNEQFF. CDR3 in DNA: TGTGCCAGCAGCGGACTAACTACCTCCTACAATGAGCAGTTCTTC.

V usage is TRBV7-2 and J usage is TRBJ2-2; 9 nucleotides agree with TRBD1. The junction had 3 bases not matched to a gene; V was cut back by 5 bases and J by 5 bases. The CDR3 is 14 amino acids. Looked up from germline, CDR1 is SGHTA and CDR2 is FQGNSA. The CDR3 protein is CASSAQGATGELFF. CDR3 DNA sequence: TGTGCCAGCAGCGCACAGGGGGCAACCGGGGAGCTGTTTTTT.

The rearrangement joins TRBV11-3 to TRBJ2-3, with D possibly TRBD1 on 6 matching bases. Germline V gene sequence: CDR1 SGHNT, CDR2 YENEEA. This CDR3 has 12 amino acids. The V end was cut by 6 bases, the J end by 7 bases, with 11 bases between. CDR3 bases: TGTGCCAGCAGTCCCAGGGGAAATACGCAGTATTTT. Its translation: CASSPRGNTQYF.

The J gene is TRBJ1-1, the V gene TRBV7-8; TRBD1 matches 7 bases. Unmatched junction bases numbered 8, after V lost 6 bases and J lost 1 base. Germline CDR1 SGHVS, CDR2 FQNEAQ. The CDR3 sequence is 15 residues long. The CDR3 DNA reads as TGTGCCAGCAGACAACCGACAGGGAGGAACACTGAAGCTTTCTTT. It yields the protein CASRQPTGRNTEAFF. Variable domain in full (rest from reference TRBV7-8 and TRBJ1-1): GAGVSQSPRYKVAKRGQDVALRCDPISGHVSLFWYQQALGQGPEFLTYFQNEAQLDKSGLPSDRFFAERPEGSVSTLKIQRTQQEDSAVYLCASRQPTGRNTEAFFGQGTRLTVV.

V usage is TRBV10-1 and J usage is TRBJ2-3; 8 nucleotides agree with TRBD2. Germline values: CDR1 WNHNN, CDR2 SYGVQD (reference sequence). The ends lost 8 bases at V and 2 bases at J; junction bases unmatched: 12. This CDR3 is 16 amino acids long. The CDR3 region is CASSRRSGASTDTQYF. The DNA of the CDR3 is TGCGCCAGCTCCCGGCGTAGCGGGGCCTCCACAGATACGCAGTATTTT.

This clone was seen only once. The gene calls are TRBV6-4 and TRBJ2-2, with a possible D match to TRBD1 (5 bases). The CDR3 totals 14 residues. The germline gives CDR1 MRHNA, CDR2 SNTAGT. V was cut by 3 bases and J by 2 bases, with 7 bases left in between. CDR3 sequence reads: CASSEGRNTGELFF. CDR3 bases: TGTGCCAGCAGTGAGGGGCGCAACACCGGGGAGCTGTTTTTT.

This chain joins TRBV30 and TRBJ1-5; D is undetermined. With 6 bases removed from V and 6 bases from J, the gap between germline ends came to 18 bases. The length of the CDR3 is 14 residues. Per the germline V gene, CDR1 is GTSNPN and CDR2 is SVGIG (reference sequence). CDR3 nucleotide sequence: TGTGCCTGCGAAAGGAAGGGCGAGGGTCAGCCCCAGCATTTT. Translation gives CACERKGEGQPQHF. Full variable domain (remainder filled in from reference TRBV30 and TRBJ1-5): SQTIHQWPATLVQPVGSPLSLECTVEGTSNPNLYWYRQAAGRGLQLLFYSVGIGQISSEVPQNLSASRPQDRQFILSSKKLLLSDSGFYLCACERKGEGQPQHFGDGTRLSIL.